This T cell receptor (beta chain) was observed in a study of cytomegalovirus exposure and HLA in healthy donors. Broader study findings: In a later analysis, productive TCRs from donors in an Asian-associated ancestry cluster reportedly carried fewer N-insertions than the cohort mean. The study put 150 or so TCR beta chains on its list as cytomegalovirus-associated.

About this clone: Its antigen is currently unknown.

V shed 1 base and J shed 5 bases, with 8 bases lying between them. The CDR3 has 13 amino acids. The V gene's germline CDR1 is SGHTA and CDR2 FQGNSA. The primer mix had 60 Vbeta and 13 Jbeta primers. Authors' processing steps: Approximately 86 million unique TCR beta chains, some 9.9 million shared, were counted in a later analysis. The assay was immunoSEQ multiplex PCR, and TCRdb's table has in-frame clones only and misses some. The V and J calls and clone size are taken from that table; D and trimming were inferred from the DNA. This sample's table has 63,000 or so clones. The V gene is TRBV7-2, the J gene TRBJ2-5; D unresolved. The source is a boy younger than 18 in good health and CMV-seronegative. The sample comprised PBMCs. The DNA for the CDR3 is TGTGCCAGCAGCTTAGAGAGGCCGGAGACCCAGTACTTC. Translating it yields CASSLERPETQYF.